These 5 T cell receptor beta chains share one sample of origin, sequenced in a study of cytomegalovirus exposure and HLA in healthy donors. Sequencing was performed with immunoSEQ multiplex PCR; in TCRdb, only in-frame clones are kept and a portion is missing. The sample yields 150,000 to 250,000 clones, 80% to 90% seen once. The sample was PBMCs. The receptors come from a woman aged 25 to 39 in good health and CMV-seropositive.

This chain connects TRBV27 to TRBJ1-1; 7 nucleotides align to TRBD1. The length of the CDR3 is 15 residues. Germline V gives CDR1 MNHEY, CDR2 SMNVEV (reference sequence). V gave up 2 bases and J gave up 2 bases; unmatched junction bases: 5. The CDR3 nucleotides read TGTGCCAGCAGTTTACGGCCAGGGGGTAACACTGAAGCTTTCTTT. The encoded protein is CASSLRPGGNTEAFF.

This rearrangement joins TRBV7-9 to TRBJ1-4, with D tentatively TRBD1 (5 bases). Deletions cut 5 bases from V and 4 bases from J, with 11 bases between. The germline V gene encodes CDR1 SEHNR and CDR2 FQNEAQ (reference sequence). The CDR3 is 14 residues long. The CDR3: CASSPVGGNEKLFF. As DNA, the CDR3 is TGTGCCAGCAGCCCAGTGGGGGGTAATGAAAAACTGTTTTTT.

This rearrangement joins TRBV6-5 to TRBJ1-1; no clear D. The CDR3 totals 14 residues. The germline gives CDR1 MNHEY, CDR2 SVGAGI. V was shortened by 2 bases and J by 5 bases, with 12 bases between the two germline ends. In DNA form, the CDR3 reads TGTGCCAGCAGTTACGGCGGAAGTCTTACTGAAGCTTTCTTT. Its translation: CASSYGGSLTEAFF.

The gene calls are TRBV5-6 and TRBJ1-2; the D gene is possibly TRBD1 (6 bases). Looked up from germline, CDR1 is SGHDT and CDR2 is YYEEEE. V lost 4 bases and J lost 6, with 13 bases in between. The CDR3 runs 13 residues. CDR3 DNA sequence: TGTGCCAGCAGCCTTACAGGGAGCCATGGCTACACCTTC. It specifies CASSLTGSHGYTF.

The chain has TRBV12-5 and TRBJ2-7; the match to TRBD2 covers 10 bases. The germline gives CDR1 LGHNT, CDR2 FRNRAP. Germline trimming cut 5 bases from V and 2 bases from J; bases unmatched to any gene: 6. This CDR3 has 15 residues. CDR3 sequence: CASGIRTSGTYEQYF. As DNA, the CDR3 is TGTGCTAGTGGTATTAGGACTAGCGGAACCTACGAGCAGTACTTC.